These 32 T cell receptor beta chains came from one sample sequenced in a study of graft-versus-host responses after intestinal transplantation. No antigens are known for them. TCRdb keeps only in-frame clones here, not all; method: immunoSEQ multiplex PCR. Here the sample spans more than 100,000 clones, roughly 96% being singletons. Material: unstimulated CD8+ T cells sorted from spleen or lymph node cells, obtained before intestinal transplant. Receptors were obtained from a human donor who received an intestinal transplant.

This chain joins TRBV28 and TRBJ2-7, with 9 bases matching TRBD2. CDR3 size: 16 residues. J lost 3 bases, V lost 6 bases, and 12 bases had no gene match. Germline V gene sequence: CDR1 MDHEN, CDR2 SYDVKM. Written as DNA, the CDR3 is TGTGCCAGCAGCCCTGATAGCGGGAGTCGACGCTACGAGCAGTACTTC. Its protein product is CASSPDSGSRRYEQYF.

The V call is TRBV7-9, the J call TRBJ1-2; D gene unclear. CDR3 length: 17 amino acids. Germline-derived CDR1 and CDR2 are SEHNR and FQNEAQ (reference sequence). V was trimmed by 5 bases and J by 4 bases, leaving 23 bases between them. CDR3 coding DNA: TGTGCCAGCAGCAGCAATACATGCCATGGAAAGGCCTATGGCTACACCTTC. Its protein product is CASSSNTCHGKAYGYTF.

The gene calls are TRBV7-8 and TRBJ2-1; D may match TRBD1 or TRBD2 (10 bases each). This CDR3 spans 20 amino acids. The germline gives CDR1 SGHVS, CDR2 FQNEAQ. V lost 1 base and J 9 bases, leaving 31 bases between the germline ends. In DNA, the CDR3 is TGTGCCAGCAGCTTAGATGGGACAGGGGAGTGGCTAGCGGGAGTGGTTGAGCAGTTCTTC. Protein: CASSLDGTGEWLAGVVEQFF.

This chain connects TRBV30 to TRBJ2-2, with 8 positions matching TRBD2. Per germline, CDR1 GTSNPN and CDR2 SVGIG (reference sequence). CDR3 length: 13 amino acids. Unmatched junction bases numbered 5, after V lost 7 bases and J lost 4 bases. CDR3 in amino acids: CALGAGGTGELFF. In DNA, the CDR3 is TGTGCCTTGGGCGCGGGAGGCACCGGGGAGCTGTTTTTT.

The J gene is TRBJ1-2, the V gene TRBV5-6; D call uncertain. CDR1 and CDR2 (germline): SGHDT, YYEEEE. Trimming pared 0 bases from V and 4 bases from J, leaving 7 bases between. The CDR3 has 13 amino acids. CDR3 in DNA: TGTGCCAGCAGCTTGGGCACCCTCTATGGCTACACCTTC. Translation gives CASSLGTLYGYTF.

This chain joins TRBV27 and TRBJ2-1; 10 nucleotides match TRBD2. This CDR3 has 17 residues. V trimming: 5 bases; J trimming: 3 bases; junction bases outside the gene matches: 10. Germline V lookup: CDR1 MNHEY, CDR2 SMNVEV (reference sequence). Here the CDR3 DNA reads TGTGCCAGCAGTACCATTCAGACTAGCGGGTACTACAATGAGCAGTTCTTC. This sequence encodes CASSTIQTSGYYNEQFF.

The rearrangement uses TRBV7-8 and TRBJ2-5, with 8 bases aligning to TRBD1. The CDR3 loop spans 15 amino acids. V lost 5 bases and J lost 2; bases outside the gene matches: 7. Germline CDR1 and CDR2: SGHVS and FQNEAQ. The CDR3 coding sequence is TGTGCCAGCAGCCACGGGACAGGCTCTCAAGAGACCCAGTACTTC. It translates to CASSHGTGSQETQYF.

The chain is built from TRBV29-1 and TRBJ2-7; TRBD1 agrees at 11 bases. The V segment lost 5 bases and the J segment 4 bases; nucleotides outside the gene matches: 4. CDR3 length: 13 amino acids. Germline lookup yields CDR1 SQVTM and CDR2 ANQGSEA. The CDR3 DNA follows: TGCAGCGTTCCGGGACAGGGGGATTACGAGCAGTACTTC. Residues: CSVPGQGDYEQYF.

The V gene is TRBV2, the J gene TRBJ2-7; tentative D call: TRBD1 (6 bases). The CDR3 spans 14 residues. Germline values: CDR1 SNHLY, CDR2 FYNNEI. Trimming took off 4 bases at V and 1 base at J, with 11 bases between the two ends. CDR3 coding DNA: TGTGCCAGCAGTGTGACAGGTTCTTCCTACGAGCAGTACTTC. It is translated as CASSVTGSSYEQYF.

The V gene is TRBV27, the J gene TRBJ2-1, with 9 bases lining up with TRBD1. Germline V gives CDR1 MNHEY, CDR2 SMNVEV (reference sequence). The ends lost 4 bases at V and 9 bases at J; junction bases unmatched: 4. The CDR3 loop spans 13 amino acids. As DNA, the CDR3 is TGTGCCAGCAGTTGGGGACAGGGAGGTGAGCAGTTCTTC. Its translation: CASSWGQGGEQFF.

The CDR3 sequence: CASSIGGWAPEKLFF. The CDR3 DNA follows: TGTGCCAGTAGTATAGGGGGCTGGGCTCCTGAAAAACTGTTTTTT. The chain uses TRBV19 and TRBJ1-4, with a weak D call TRBD1 (5 bases). V dropped 1 base and J dropped 7 bases, with 13 bases sitting between them. Per the germline V gene, CDR1 is LNHDA and CDR2 is SQIVND (reference sequence). The CDR3 length is 15 residues. Variable domain in full (rest from reference TRBV19 and TRBJ1-4): DGGITQSPKYLFRKEGQNVTLSCEQNLNHDAMYWYRQDPGQGLRLIYYSQIVNDFQKGDIAEGYSVSREKKESFPLTVTSAQKNPTAFYLCASSIGGWAPEKLFFGSGTQLSVL.

V gene TRBV27 combines with J gene TRBJ2-2; 9 bases agree with TRBD1. Germline V gene lookup returns CDR1 MNHEY and CDR2 SMNVEV (reference sequence). The CDR3 consists of 16 residues. V lost 8 bases, J lost 0 bases, and 7 bases stayed unmatched. The CDR3 sequence: CASGTGGPANTGELFF. CDR3 DNA: TGTGCCAGCGGCACAGGGGGCCCCGCGAACACCGGGGAGCTGTTTTTT.

The V gene is TRBV5-6, the J gene TRBJ1-4, with D maybe TRBD1 (6 bases). The germline V and J ends were trimmed by 7 bases and 2 bases, with 18 bases remaining between them. The CDR3 runs to 16 residues. Germline CDR1 and CDR2: SGHDT and YYEEEE. The CDR3 loop reads CASRVQGAGTNEKLFF. In nucleotides, the CDR3 is TGTGCCAGCCGGGTACAGGGAGCCGGGACTAATGAAAAACTGTTTTTT.

The V gene is TRBV4-1, the J gene TRBJ1-2, with D perhaps TRBD1 (5 bases). From germline, CDR1 is MGHRA and CDR2 YSYEKL. V was clipped by 0 bases and J by 4 bases, with 12 bases between them. The CDR3 runs 15 residues. The CDR3 is CASSQDGAGSYGYTF. The CDR3, as DNA: TGCGCCAGCAGCCAAGATGGGGCAGGGTCCTATGGCTACACCTTC.

This clone was found once. The chain couples TRBV7-9 to TRBJ1-5, with 8 bases that match TRBD1. Losses at the gene ends were 4 bases for V and 0 bases for J; bases not matched to a gene: 2. This CDR3 is 15 amino acids long. CDR1 SEHNR and CDR2 FQNEAQ come from the germline V gene (reference sequence). In DNA form, the CDR3 reads TGTGCCAGCAGCTCTGACAGGGGTAGCAATCAGCCCCAGCATTTT. It specifies CASSSDRGSNQPQHF. The full variable domain, completed using reference TRBV7-9 and TRBJ1-5, is DTGVSQNPRHKITKRGQNVTFRCDPISEHNRLYWYRQTLGQGPEFLTYFQNEAQLEKSRLLSDRFSAERPKGSFSTLEIQRTEQGDSAMYLCASSSDRGSNQPQHFGDGTRLSIL.

This chain uses TRBV6-1 with TRBJ1-2; perhaps TRBD1 as D (5 bases). Germline assignment: CDR1 MNHNS and CDR2 SASEGT. V was cut by 3 bases and J by 3 bases, with 8 bases left in between. The CDR3 is made up of 13 amino acids. The CDR3 DNA follows: TGTGCCAGCAGTGACGGGGCTTACTATGGCTACACCTTC. Translation: CASSDGAYYGYTF.

V is TRBV7-2 and J is TRBJ2-1; D gene unclear. Germline V gene lookup returns CDR1 SGHTA and CDR2 FQGNSA. Between the trimmed V and J ends, which lost 2 bases and 4 bases, there was a span of 9 bases. CDR3 length: 14 amino acids. CDR3 residues: CASSLRVLYNEQFF. In DNA, the CDR3 is TGTGCCAGCAGCTTAAGGGTCTTATACAATGAGCAGTTCTTC.

This clone was counted only a few times. The chain carries TRBV10-3 and TRBJ1-1, with a possible D match to TRBD1 (5 bases). Germline values: CDR1 ENHRY, CDR2 SYGVKD. The germline V and J ends were trimmed by 0 bases and 8 bases, with 10 bases remaining between them. This CDR3 spans 13 amino acids. As DNA, the CDR3 is TGTGCCATCAGTGAGTCGGGGGTGCCCGAAGCTTTCTTT. Protein sequence: CAISESGVPEAFF.

The gene calls are TRBV6-5 and TRBJ1-1; 7 nucleotides agree with TRBD1. Germline CDR1 is MNHEY and CDR2 is SVGAGI. The trim removed 5 bases at V and 4 bases at J, leaving 10 bases unmatched. CDR3 length equals 15 residues. As DNA, the CDR3 is TGTGCCAGCAGTCACCCTCGACAGGGCACCACTGAAGCTTTCTTT. Translation: CASSHPRQGTTEAFF.

The V and J genes are TRBV28 and TRBJ2-7; TRBD1 matches 9 bases. Trimming took 8 bases from V and 5 from J; bases not matched to a gene: 7. CDR1 is MDHEN and CDR2 is SYDVKM in the germline V gene. The CDR3 contains 13 residues. The CDR3 reads CASRRTGEHEQYF. The CDR3 nucleotides are TGTGCCAGCCGAAGGACAGGGGAGCACGAGCAGTACTTC.

The chain uses TRBV4-3 and TRBJ2-1; 7 nucleotides match TRBD2. V lost 5 bases to trimming and J lost 3 bases; unmatched junction nucleotides: 10. In germline, CDR1 is LGHNA, CDR2 YSLEER. This CDR3 region has 16 residues. The CDR3 region has the DNA TGCGCCAGCAGCTCCGGCCTAGCGGCTCGCTACAATGAGCAGTTCTTC. Translation gives CASSSGLAARYNEQFF.

This clone is a singleton in its sample. V usage is TRBV11-2 and J usage is TRBJ2-1, with 9 bases fitting TRBD2. The CDR3 consists of 17 residues. The V gene end was trimmed by 5 bases and the J gene end by 4 bases; junction bases not matched to a gene: 12. Germline values: CDR1 SGHAT, CDR2 FQNNGV. The CDR3 coding sequence is TGTGCCAGCAGCCTATTCGTCGGGACTAGCAGATACAATGAGCAGTTCTTC. It specifies CASSLFVGTSRYNEQFF. The entire variable domain, with the rest obtained from reference TRBV11-2 and TRBJ2-1, is as follows: EAGVAQSPRYKIIEKRQSVAFWCNPISGHATLYWYQQILGQGPKLLIQFQNNGVVDDSQLPKDRFSAERLKGVDSTLKIQPAKLEDSAVYLCASSLFVGTSRYNEQFFGPGTRLTVL.

This clone has just one count. This chain connects TRBV19 to TRBJ1-2, with D possibly TRBD1 on 5 matching bases. The CDR3 is 12 residues long. The V gene's germline CDR1 is LNHDA and CDR2 SQIVND (reference sequence). V was pared by 5 bases and J by 8 bases, with 12 bases between. DNA for the CDR3: TGTGCCAGTAGTCAGGGCGCCGTCGGCTACACCTTC. This sequence encodes CASSQGAVGYTF.

Note on this clone: Other DNA sequences of this sample code for an identical CDR3. The chain employs TRBV19 and TRBJ2-7; 8 nucleotides agree with TRBD2. This CDR3 has 15 amino acids. Unmatched junction bases numbered 12, after V lost 6 bases and J lost 5 bases. Looked up from germline, CDR1 is LNHDA and CDR2 is SQIVND (reference sequence). The CDR3 sequence: CASSPLGREDDEQYF. As DNA, the CDR3 is TGTGCCAGTAGCCCCCTGGGGCGGGAGGACGACGAGCAGTACTTC.

The gene calls are TRBV9 and TRBJ2-1; 11 nucleotides agree with TRBD2. V was pared by 3 bases and J by 4 bases, with 3 bases of the junction left unmatched. The CDR3 contains 15 residues. The germline gives CDR1 SGDLS, CDR2 YYNGEE. The CDR3 spells CASSGGTSGYNEQFF. The CDR3 nucleotides read TGTGCCAGCAGCGGCGGGACTAGCGGATACAATGAGCAGTTCTTC.

The sample holds one count of this clone. This chain joins TRBV6-1 and TRBJ2-7, with TRBD1 matching over 10 bases. CDR1 and CDR2 (germline): MNHNS, SASEGT. The CDR3 totals 14 residues. V trimming: 4 bases; J trimming: 2 bases; junction bases outside the gene matches: 2. The CDR3 region is CASSGGQGPYEQYF. CDR3 nucleotide sequence: TGTGCCAGCAGTGGGGGACAGGGGCCCTACGAGCAGTACTTC.

The chain couples TRBV11-2 to TRBJ1-2; D ambiguous. The V end was cut by 1 base, the J end by 8 bases, with 5 bases between. CDR1 and CDR2 (germline): SGHAT, FQNNGV. The CDR3 has 11 residues. The DNA for the CDR3 is TGTGCCAGCAGCTTAGGGTCCGGCTACACCTTC. Its translation: CASSLGSGYTF.

This sequence joins TRBV15 and TRBJ2-1; 7 bases agree with TRBD1. The germline CDR1 and CDR2 sequences are LNHNV and YYDKDF (reference sequence). Trimming at V came to 2 bases and at J to 9 bases, leaving 10 bases not matched to a gene. This CDR3 is 15 amino acids long. DNA for the CDR3: TGTGCCACCAGCAGAAGGGGGCAACGTGGGGCTGAGCAGTTCTTC. It encodes CATSRRGQRGAEQFF.

The CDR3 is CASSPEATRGDNEQFF. The CDR3 region has the DNA TGTGCCAGCAGCCCGGAGGCGACCCGGGGGGACAATGAGCAGTTCTTC. The chain combines TRBV7-6 with TRBJ2-1; 7 positions agree with TRBD2. After removal of 5 bases from V and 5 bases from J, the junction contained 12 bases not matched to a gene. CDR1 and CDR2 from the germline V gene are SGHVS and FNYEAQ. CDR3 length: 16 amino acids.

The chain couples TRBV5-4 to TRBJ2-7; 11 nucleotides match TRBD2. This CDR3 has 14 residues. The trim removed 2 bases at V and 3 bases at J, leaving 1 base unmatched. Germline-derived CDR1 and CDR2 are SGHNT and YYREEE (reference sequence). CDR3 residues: CASSFGTSGYEQYF. The CDR3 DNA follows: TGTGCCAGCAGCTTTGGGACTAGCGGCTACGAGCAGTACTTC.

This clone was counted once. The chain uses TRBV7-9 and TRBJ2-5, with D maybe TRBD1 (5 bases). Germline CDR1 SEHNR, CDR2 FQNEAQ (reference sequence). Trimming stripped 4 bases from V and 4 bases from J, with 13 bases between. CDR3 size: 14 residues. CDR3 sequence: CASSSAGYPETQYF. CDR3 DNA: TGTGCCAGCAGCTCTGCAGGGTACCCAGAGACCCAGTACTTC.

The chain recombines TRBV28 with TRBJ1-4, with D perhaps matching TRBD1 (5 bases). CDR3 length: 15 amino acids. Trimming shortened V by 5 bases and J by 3 bases, and 13 bases separated the two germline ends. Germline V gene lookup returns CDR1 MDHEN and CDR2 SYDVKM. CDR3 bases: TGTGCCAGCAGTCTGCGTGGGGGATCTAATGAAAAACTGTTTTTT. This translates into CASSLRGGSNEKLFF.